This passage covers 14 T cell receptor beta chains from one sample sequenced in a study of shared T cell receptors in the human thymus. Profiled with immunoSEQ multiplex PCR; TCRdb holds only in-frame clones, not every one. The sample lists 700,000 or so clones, roughly 85% occurring once. These sequences were also reported in another study, on human thymus T cells.

Input material: thymocytes. Receptors originate from a girl under three years old with a congenital heart defect.

The J gene is TRBJ1-1, the V gene TRBV9; no clear D gene. Germline assignment: CDR1 SGDLS and CDR2 YYNGEE. Trimming took 1 base from V and 1 from J, leaving 14 bases between them. This CDR3 has 16 residues. This CDR3 is CASSVWAAYPNTEAFF. DNA for the CDR3: TGTGCCAGCAGCGTATGGGCCGCTTACCCGAACACTGAAGCTTTCTTT.

This clone has only a few counts. The V gene is TRBV6-4, the J gene TRBJ1-6; D not resolved. The V gene's germline CDR1 is MRHNA and CDR2 SNTAGT. Deletions cut 6 bases from V and 6 bases from J, with 9 bases between. CDR3 size: 13 residues. The DNA for the CDR3 is TGTGCCAGCAGCGCAGGTTTTAATTCACCCCTCCACTTT. Its translation: CASSAGFNSPLHF.

This clone was seen a single time. This chain connects TRBV6-5 to TRBJ1-6; 8 bases map to TRBD1. This CDR3 region has 15 residues. The germline V gene encodes CDR1 MNHEY and CDR2 SVGAGI. After removal of 6 bases from V and 11 bases from J, the junction contained 12 bases not matched to a gene. The CDR3 nucleotides read TGTGCCAGCAGCCCCTCAGGACAGGGTTTTCCACCCCTCCACTTT. Protein sequence: CASSPSGQGFPPLHF.

The chain uses TRBV19 and TRBJ2-3; the match to TRBD2 covers 9 bases. V shed 3 bases and J 0 bases; nucleotides not matched to a gene: 7. This CDR3 spans 17 amino acids. Germline V gene lookup returns CDR1 LNHDA and CDR2 SQIVND (reference sequence). CDR3 region: CASSILAGTSSTDTQYF. CDR3 in DNA: TGTGCCAGTAGTATCCTAGCGGGGACCTCTAGCACAGATACGCAGTATTTT.

This rearrangement joins TRBV11-2 to TRBJ2-1, with 12 bases aligning to TRBD2. CDR1 is SGHAT, CDR2 FQNNGV, per germline. The CDR3 contains 19 residues. The V segment lost 3 bases and the J segment 3 bases; nucleotides outside the gene matches: 12. CDR3 bases: TGTGCCAGCAGCTTTTGCCAGGCCGGACTAGCGGGGAACTACAATGAGCAGTTCTTC. Residues: CASSFCQAGLAGNYNEQFF.

This clone appeared once. The V call is TRBV19, the J call TRBJ1-2, with 11 nucleotides matching TRBD1. The CDR3 is 15 residues long. The germline gives CDR1 LNHDA, CDR2 SQIVND (reference sequence). V shed 4 bases and J 6 bases; nucleotides not matched to a gene: 7. In DNA, the CDR3 is TGTGCCAGTAGTAGGGGTGGACAGGGGGCTGATGGCTACACCTTC. As protein: CASSRGGQGADGYTF.

This clone showed up just a few times. The J gene is TRBJ1-3, the V gene TRBV4-1, with a weak D call TRBD1 (5 bases). CDR1 and CDR2 from the germline V gene are MGHRA and YSYEKL. V lost 0 bases and J 1 base, leaving 16 bases between the germline ends. This CDR3 spans 18 amino acids. The CDR3 nucleotides read TGCGCCAGCAGCCAAGATGGGGAACAGGTAAAATCTGGAAACACCATATATTTT. Protein product: CASSQDGEQVKSGNTIYF.

The rearrangement links TRBV6-1 to TRBJ2-5, with 13 bases lining up with TRBD2. Germline V gene sequence: CDR1 MNHNS, CDR2 SASEGT. The J segment lost 0 bases and the V segment lost 7 bases, leaving 2 bases of the junction unmatched. The CDR3 loop spans 15 amino acids. Here the CDR3 reads CASKGLAGDQETQYF. CDR3 bases: TGTGCCAGCAAAGGACTAGCGGGGGACCAAGAGACCCAGTACTTC.

The rearrangement links TRBV6-4 to TRBJ2-2; D is possibly TRBD1 (6 bases). Germline V gene sequence: CDR1 MRHNA, CDR2 SNTAGT. V lost 4 bases and J 3 bases, leaving 15 bases between the germline ends. CDR3 length: 16 residues. The CDR3 DNA reads TGTGCCAGCAGTGCGCGCCAACAGGGAGACACCGGGGAGCTGTTTTTT. Amino acid sequence: CASSARQQGDTGELFF.

V and J are TRBV4-1 and TRBJ1-2, with TRBD1 identical over 7 bases. The J segment lost 5 bases and the V segment lost 4 bases, leaving 13 bases of the junction unmatched. CDR1 and CDR2 (germline): MGHRA, YSYEKL. CDR3 length: 16 amino acids. The CDR3: CASSPPVTGEEYGYTF. The CDR3 DNA is TGCGCCAGCAGCCCACCGGTAACAGGGGAGGAGTATGGCTACACCTTC.

The chain has TRBV19 and TRBJ1-2; TRBD1 is a possible D gene (6 bases). Trimming cost V 10 bases and J 6 bases, with 15 bases left between them. The germline gives CDR1 LNHDA, CDR2 SQIVND (reference sequence). The CDR3 runs to 12 residues. CDR3 sequence: CATSGRGNGYTF. CDR3 DNA: TGTGCCACCTCGGGCAGGGGAAATGGCTACACCTTC.

The chain recombines TRBV2 with TRBJ2-4, with D tentatively TRBD2 (7 bases). Deletions cut 3 bases from V and 5 bases from J, with 23 bases between. Looked up from germline, CDR1 is SNHLY and CDR2 is FYNNEI. The CDR3 is 18 residues long. CDR3 nucleotides: TGTGCCAGCAGTGACGAATTTGGGAGGGGGACCCTTGAAAACATTCAGTACTTC. Its protein is CASSDEFGRGTLENIQYF.

The rearrangement joins TRBV5-1 to TRBJ2-5; 10 positions match TRBD1. Per germline, CDR1 SGHRS and CDR2 YFSETQ. V dropped 5 bases and J dropped 5; count of bases not matched to a gene: 12. The CDR3 runs to 16 residues. CDR3 DNA sequence: TGCGCCAGCAGTAGAGACAGGGGGCGCTTCGGGGAGACCCAGTACTTC. Its protein product is CASSRDRGRFGETQYF.

This clone showed up just once. This chain joins TRBV28 and TRBJ2-1; TRBD2 matches 10 bases. J lost 8 bases, V lost 3 bases, and 10 bases had no gene match. From germline, CDR1 is MDHEN and CDR2 SYDVKM. The length of the CDR3 is 16 residues. The CDR3 is CASSFPPAGGFHEQFF. CDR3 bases: TGTGCCAGCAGTTTCCCCCCAGCGGGGGGGTTCCATGAGCAGTTCTTC.